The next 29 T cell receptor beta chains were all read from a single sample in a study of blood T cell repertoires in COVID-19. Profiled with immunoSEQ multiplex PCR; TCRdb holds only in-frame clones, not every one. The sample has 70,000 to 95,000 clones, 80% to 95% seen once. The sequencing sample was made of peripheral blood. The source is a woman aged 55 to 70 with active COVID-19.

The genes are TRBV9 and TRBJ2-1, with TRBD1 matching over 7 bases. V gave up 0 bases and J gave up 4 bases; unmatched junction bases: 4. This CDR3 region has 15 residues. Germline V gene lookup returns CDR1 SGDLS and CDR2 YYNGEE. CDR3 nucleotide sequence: TGTGCCAGCAGCGTAGGAGGACAGGAGTACAATGAGCAGTTCTTC. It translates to CASSVGGQEYNEQFF. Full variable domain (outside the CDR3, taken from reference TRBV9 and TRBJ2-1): DSGVTQTPKHLITATGQRVTLRCSPRSGDLSVYWYQQSLDQGLQFLIQYYNGEERAKGNILERFSAQQFPDLHSELNLSSLELGDSALYFCASSVGGQEYNEQFFGPGTRLTVL.

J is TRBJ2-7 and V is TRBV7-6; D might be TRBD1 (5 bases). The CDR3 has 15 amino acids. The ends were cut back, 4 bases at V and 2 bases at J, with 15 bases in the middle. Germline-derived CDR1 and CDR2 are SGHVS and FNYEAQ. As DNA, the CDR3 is TGTGCCAGCAGCTCGATTACAGGAAACGCCTACGAGCAGTACTTC. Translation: CASSSITGNAYEQYF. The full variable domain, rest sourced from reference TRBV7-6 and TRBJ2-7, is GAGVSQSPRYKVTKRGQDVALRCDPISGHVSLYWYRQALGQGPEFLTYFNYEAQQDKSGLPNDRFSAERPEGSISTLTIQRTEQRDSAMYRCASSSITGNAYEQYFGPGTRLTVT.

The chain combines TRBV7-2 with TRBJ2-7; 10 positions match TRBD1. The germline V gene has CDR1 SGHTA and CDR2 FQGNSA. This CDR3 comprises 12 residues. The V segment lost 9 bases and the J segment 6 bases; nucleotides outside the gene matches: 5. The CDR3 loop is CASTGTGAEQYF. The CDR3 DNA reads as TGTGCCAGTACCGGGACAGGGGCCGAGCAGTACTTC.

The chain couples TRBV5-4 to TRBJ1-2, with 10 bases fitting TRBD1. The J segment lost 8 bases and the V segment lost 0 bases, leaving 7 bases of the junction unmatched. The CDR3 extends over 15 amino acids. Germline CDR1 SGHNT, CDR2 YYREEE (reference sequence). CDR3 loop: CASSLVGTGVSGYTF. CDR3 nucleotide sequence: TGTGCCAGCAGCTTGGTAGGGACAGGGGTCTCCGGCTACACCTTC. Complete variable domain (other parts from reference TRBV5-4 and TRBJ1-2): ETGVTQSPTHLIKTRGQQVTLRCSSQSGHNTVSWYQQALGQGPQFIFQYYREEENGRGNFPPRFSGLQFPNYSSELNVNALELDDSALYLCASSLVGTGVSGYTFGSGTRLTVV.

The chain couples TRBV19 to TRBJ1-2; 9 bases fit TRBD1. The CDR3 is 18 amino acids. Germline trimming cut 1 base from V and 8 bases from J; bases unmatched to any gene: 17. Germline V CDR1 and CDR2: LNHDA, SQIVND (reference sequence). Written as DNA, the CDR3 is TGTGCCAGTAGTATAGCGGGGGAGACAGGGGGTTCAACTAGAGGCTACACCTTC. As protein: CASSIAGETGGSTRGYTF.

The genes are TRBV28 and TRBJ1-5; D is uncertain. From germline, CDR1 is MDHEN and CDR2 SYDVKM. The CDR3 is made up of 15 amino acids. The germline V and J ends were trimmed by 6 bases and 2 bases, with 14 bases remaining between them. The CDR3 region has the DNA TGTGCCAGCAGCATTCCAGGAAATGGCAATCAGCCCCAGCATTTT. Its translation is CASSIPGNGNQPQHF.

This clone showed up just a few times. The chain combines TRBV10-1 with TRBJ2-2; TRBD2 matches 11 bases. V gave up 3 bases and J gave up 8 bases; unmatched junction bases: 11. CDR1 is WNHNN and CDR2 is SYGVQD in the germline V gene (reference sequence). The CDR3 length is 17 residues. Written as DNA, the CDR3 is TGCGCCAGCAGTGACTTTCTAGCGGGAGGACTACCGGGGGAGCTGTTTTTT. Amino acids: CASSDFLAGGLPGELFF.

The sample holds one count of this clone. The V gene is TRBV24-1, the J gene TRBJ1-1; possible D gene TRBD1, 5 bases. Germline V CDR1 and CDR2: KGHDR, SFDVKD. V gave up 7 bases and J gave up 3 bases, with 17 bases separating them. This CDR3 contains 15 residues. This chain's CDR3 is CATSGGKLGDTEAFF. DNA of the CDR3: TGTGCCACCAGCGGGGGGAAACTCGGGGACACTGAAGCTTTCTTT.

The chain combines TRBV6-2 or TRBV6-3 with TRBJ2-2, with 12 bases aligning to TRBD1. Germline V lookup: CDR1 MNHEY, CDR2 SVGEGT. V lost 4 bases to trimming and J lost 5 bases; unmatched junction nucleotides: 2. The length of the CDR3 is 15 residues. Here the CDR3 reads CASSWGQGATGELFF. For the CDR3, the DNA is TGTGCCAGCAGTTGGGGACAGGGGGCAACCGGGGAGCTGTTTTTT.

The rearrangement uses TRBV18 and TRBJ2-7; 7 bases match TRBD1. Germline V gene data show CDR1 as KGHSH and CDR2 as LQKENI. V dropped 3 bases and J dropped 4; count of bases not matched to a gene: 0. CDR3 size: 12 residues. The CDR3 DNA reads TGTGCCAGCTCACCGACAGGGTACGAGCAGTACTTC. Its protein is CASSPTGYEQYF.

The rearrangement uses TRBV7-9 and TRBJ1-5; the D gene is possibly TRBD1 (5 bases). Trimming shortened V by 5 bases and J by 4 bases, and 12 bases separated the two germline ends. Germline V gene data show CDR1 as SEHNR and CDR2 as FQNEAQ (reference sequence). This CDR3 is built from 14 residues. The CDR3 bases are TGTGCCAGCAGCCGCGACAGTTTTAATCAGCCCCAGCATTTT. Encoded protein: CASSRDSFNQPQHF.

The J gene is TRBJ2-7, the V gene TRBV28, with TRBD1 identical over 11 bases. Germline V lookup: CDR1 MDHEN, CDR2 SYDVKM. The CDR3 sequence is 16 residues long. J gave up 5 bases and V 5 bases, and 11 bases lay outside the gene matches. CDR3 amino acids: CASSPPGTGGWNEQYF. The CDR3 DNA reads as TGTGCCAGCAGTCCCCCCGGGACAGGGGGTTGGAACGAGCAGTACTTC.

The CDR3 reads CASSLATVAGDNEQFF. CDR3 in DNA: TGCGCCAGCAGCTTGGCCACGGTAGCGGGAGACAATGAGCAGTTCTTC. The chain joins TRBV5-1 to TRBJ2-1, with 9 bases identical to TRBD2. Germline V gene data show CDR1 as SGHRS and CDR2 as YFSETQ. CDR3 length: 16 residues. With 0 bases clipped from V and 5 bases from J, the junction kept 6 bases outside the gene matches.

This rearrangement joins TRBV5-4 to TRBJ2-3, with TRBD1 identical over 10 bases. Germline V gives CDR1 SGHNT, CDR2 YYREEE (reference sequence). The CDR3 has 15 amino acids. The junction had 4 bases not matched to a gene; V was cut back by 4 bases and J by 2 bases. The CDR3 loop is CASSGRQGATDTQYF. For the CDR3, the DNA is TGTGCCAGCAGCGGACGACAGGGGGCCACAGATACGCAGTATTTT.

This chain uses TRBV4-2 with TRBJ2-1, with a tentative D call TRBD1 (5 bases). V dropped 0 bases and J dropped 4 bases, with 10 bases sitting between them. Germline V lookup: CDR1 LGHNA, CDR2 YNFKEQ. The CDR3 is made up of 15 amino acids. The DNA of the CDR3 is TGTGCCAGCAGCCAAGATTGGCGACAGTACAATGAGCAGTTCTTC. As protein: CASSQDWRQYNEQFF.

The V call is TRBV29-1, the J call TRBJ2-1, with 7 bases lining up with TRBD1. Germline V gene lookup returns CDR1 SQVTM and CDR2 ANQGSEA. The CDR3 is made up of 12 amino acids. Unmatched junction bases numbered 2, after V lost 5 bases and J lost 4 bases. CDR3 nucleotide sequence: TGCAGCGTTTCGGGACAGTACAATGAGCAGTTCTTC. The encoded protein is CSVSGQYNEQFF.

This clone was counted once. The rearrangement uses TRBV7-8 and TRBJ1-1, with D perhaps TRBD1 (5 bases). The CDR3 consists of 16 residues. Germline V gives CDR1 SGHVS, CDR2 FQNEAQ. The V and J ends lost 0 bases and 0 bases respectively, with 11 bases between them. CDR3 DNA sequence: TGTGCCAGCAGCTTAGCTTCCAGGGCGATGAACACTGAAGCTTTCTTT. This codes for CASSLASRAMNTEAFF.

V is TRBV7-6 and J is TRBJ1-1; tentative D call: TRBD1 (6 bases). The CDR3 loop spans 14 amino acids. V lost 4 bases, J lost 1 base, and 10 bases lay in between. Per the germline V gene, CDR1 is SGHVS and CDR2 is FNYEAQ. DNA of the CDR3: TGTGCCAGCAGCTCGCCGACAGGGAACACTGAAGCTTTCTTT. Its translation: CASSSPTGNTEAFF.

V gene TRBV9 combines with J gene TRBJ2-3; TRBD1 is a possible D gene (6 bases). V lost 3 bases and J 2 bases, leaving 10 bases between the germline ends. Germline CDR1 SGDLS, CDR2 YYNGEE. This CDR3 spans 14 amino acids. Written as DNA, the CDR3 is TGTGCCAGCAGCGGACAGGTTCACACAGATACGCAGTATTTT. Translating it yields CASSGQVHTDTQYF.

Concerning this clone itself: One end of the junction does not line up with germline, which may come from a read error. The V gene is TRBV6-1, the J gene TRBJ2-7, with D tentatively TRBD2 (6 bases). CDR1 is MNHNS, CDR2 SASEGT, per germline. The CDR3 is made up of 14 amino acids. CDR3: CASSEGGTSYEQYF. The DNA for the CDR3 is TGTGCCAGCAGCGAAGGAGGGACTTCCTACGAGCAGTACTTC.

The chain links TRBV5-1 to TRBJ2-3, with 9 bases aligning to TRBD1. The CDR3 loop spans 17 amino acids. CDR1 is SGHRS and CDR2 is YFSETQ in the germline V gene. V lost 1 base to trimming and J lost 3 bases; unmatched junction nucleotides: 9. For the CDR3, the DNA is TGCGCCAGCAGCTTGAATCCCGGGACAGGGAGGACAGATACGCAGTATTTT. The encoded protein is CASSLNPGTGRTDTQYF. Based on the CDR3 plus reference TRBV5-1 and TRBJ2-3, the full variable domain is KAGVTQTPRYLIKTRGQQVTLSCSPISGHRSVSWYQQTPGQGLQFLFEYFSETQRNKGNFPGRFSGRQFSNSRSEMNVSTLELGDSALYLCASSLNPGTGRTDTQYFGPGTRLTVL.

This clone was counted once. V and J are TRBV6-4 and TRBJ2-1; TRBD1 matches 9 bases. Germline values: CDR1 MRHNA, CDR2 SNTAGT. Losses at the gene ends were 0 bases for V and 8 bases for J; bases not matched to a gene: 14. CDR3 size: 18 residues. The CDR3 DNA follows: TGTGCCAGCAGTGACTCGAGTCGTACGACAGGGGGTTTCGATGAGCAGTTCTTC. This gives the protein CASSDSSRTTGGFDEQFF.

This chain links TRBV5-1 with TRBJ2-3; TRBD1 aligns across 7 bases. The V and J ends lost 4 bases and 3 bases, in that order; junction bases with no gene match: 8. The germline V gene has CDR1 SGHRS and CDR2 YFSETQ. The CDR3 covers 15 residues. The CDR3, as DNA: TGCGCCAGCAGCGAACAGGGGACCGTGACAGATACGCAGTATTTT. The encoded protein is CASSEQGTVTDTQYF.

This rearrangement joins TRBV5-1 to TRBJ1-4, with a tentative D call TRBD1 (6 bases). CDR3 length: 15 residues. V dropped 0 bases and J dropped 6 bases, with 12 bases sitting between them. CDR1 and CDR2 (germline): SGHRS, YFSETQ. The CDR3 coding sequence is TGCGCCAGCAGCTTGGCGGGGGGCCCCGATGAAAAACTGTTTTTT. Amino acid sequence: CASSLAGGPDEKLFF.

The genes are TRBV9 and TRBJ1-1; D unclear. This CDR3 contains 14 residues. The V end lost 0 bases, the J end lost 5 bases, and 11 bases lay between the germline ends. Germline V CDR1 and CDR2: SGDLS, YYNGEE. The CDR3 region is CASSVAHSGTEAFF. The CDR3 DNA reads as TGTGCCAGCAGCGTAGCTCACAGTGGGACTGAAGCTTTCTTT.

CDR3 sequence: CASSPPGTAYNEQFF. As DNA, the CDR3 is TGTGCCAGCAGTCCACCAGGGACAGCTTACAATGAGCAGTTCTTC. The V call is TRBV28, the J call TRBJ2-1, with 7 nucleotides matching TRBD1. This CDR3 spans 15 amino acids. V trimming: 5 bases; J trimming: 4 bases; junction bases outside the gene matches: 8. The germline V gene encodes CDR1 MDHEN and CDR2 SYDVKM.

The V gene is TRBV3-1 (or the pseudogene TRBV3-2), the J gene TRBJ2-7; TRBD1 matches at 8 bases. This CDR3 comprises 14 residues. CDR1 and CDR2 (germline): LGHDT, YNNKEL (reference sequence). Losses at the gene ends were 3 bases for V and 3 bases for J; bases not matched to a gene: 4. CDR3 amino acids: CASSHGTGVYEQYF. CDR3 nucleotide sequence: TGTGCCAGCAGCCATGGGACAGGCGTCTACGAGCAGTACTTC.

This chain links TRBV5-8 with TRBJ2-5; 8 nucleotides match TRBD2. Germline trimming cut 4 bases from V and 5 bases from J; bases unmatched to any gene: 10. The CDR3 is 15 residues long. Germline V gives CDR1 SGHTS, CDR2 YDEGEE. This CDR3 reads CASSLSGLEGETQYF. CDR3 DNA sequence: TGTGCCAGCAGCCTATCGGGACTAGAGGGGGAGACCCAGTACTTC.

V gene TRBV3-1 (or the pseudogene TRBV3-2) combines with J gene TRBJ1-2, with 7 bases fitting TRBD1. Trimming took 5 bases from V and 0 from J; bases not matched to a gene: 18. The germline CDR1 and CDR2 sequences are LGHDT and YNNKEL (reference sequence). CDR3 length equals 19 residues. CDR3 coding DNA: TGTGCCAGCAGCAGGAGACAGGGCCCCGGGCCCGGAGCTAACTATGGCTACACCTTC. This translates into CASSRRQGPGPGANYGYTF.